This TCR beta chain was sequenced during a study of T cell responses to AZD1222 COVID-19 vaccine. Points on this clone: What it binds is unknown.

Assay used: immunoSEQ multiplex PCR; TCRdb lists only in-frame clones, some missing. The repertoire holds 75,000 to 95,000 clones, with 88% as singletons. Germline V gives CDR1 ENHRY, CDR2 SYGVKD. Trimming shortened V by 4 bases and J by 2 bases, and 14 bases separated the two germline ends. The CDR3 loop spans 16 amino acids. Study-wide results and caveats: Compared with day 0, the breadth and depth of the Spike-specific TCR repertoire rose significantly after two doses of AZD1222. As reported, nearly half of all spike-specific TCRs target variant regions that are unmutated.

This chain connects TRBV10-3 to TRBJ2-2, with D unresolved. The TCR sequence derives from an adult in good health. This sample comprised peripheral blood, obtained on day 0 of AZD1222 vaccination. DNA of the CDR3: TGTGCCATCAGTGGGGCAGGTTCAATCAACACCGGGGAGCTGTTTTTT. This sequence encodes CAISGAGSINTGELFF.